The 32 T cell receptor beta chains in this list originate from one sample, sequenced in a study of T cell responses to AZD1222 COVID-19 vaccine. The protocol was immunoSEQ multiplex PCR, while the TCRdb copy is restricted to in-frame clones and leaves out a portion. Among approximately 120,000 clones, over 90% were seen once, and the ten largest hold roughly 0.96%. This sample comprised peripheral blood, obtained on day 0 of AZD1222 vaccination. These receptors were taken from an adult in good health.

The rearrangement joins TRBV7-2 to TRBJ2-1, with 7 bases identical to TRBD1. CDR3 length: 14 residues. Trimming at V came to 1 base and at J to 7 bases, leaving 4 bases not matched to a gene. Germline V lookup: CDR1 SGHTA, CDR2 FQGNSA. CDR3 loop: CASSLGDSRNEQFF. CDR3 in DNA: TGTGCCAGCAGCTTAGGGGACAGCCGTAATGAGCAGTTCTTC.

V is TRBV11-1 and J is TRBJ2-5, with TRBD2 identical over 7 bases. The CDR3 spans 14 residues. Germline-derived CDR1 and CDR2 are SGHAT and FQDESV (reference sequence). J gave up 4 bases and V 3 bases, and 5 bases lay outside the gene matches. The chain's CDR3 is CASSFGTTTETQYF. CDR3 bases: TGTGCCAGCAGCTTCGGGACTACCACAGAGACCCAGTACTTC. Filled out from reference TRBV11-1 and TRBJ2-5, the complete variable domain reads EAEVAQSPRYKITEKSQAVAFWCDPISGHATLYWYRQILGQGPELLVQFQDESVVDDSQLPKDRFSAERLKGVDSTLKIQPAELGDSAMYLCASSFGTTTETQYFGPGTRLLVL.

Regarding this clone: A read error may account for a junction end that differs from germline. V and J are TRBV2 and TRBJ1-5, with 7 bases aligning to TRBD1. The germline V gene has CDR1 SNHLY and CDR2 FYNNEI. The CDR3 runs to 13 residues. In nucleotides, the CDR3 is TGTGCCAGCAGTAGGGACAGCAACCAGCCCCAGCATTTT. Amino acid sequence: CASSRDSNQPQHF.

J is TRBJ1-2 and V is TRBV4-1; D call uncertain. V dropped 2 bases and J dropped 3 bases, with 7 bases sitting between them. The CDR3 loop spans 13 amino acids. CDR1 and CDR2 from the germline V gene are MGHRA and YSYEKL. Written as DNA, the CDR3 is TGCGCCAGCAGCCAACAAACGGACTATGGCTACACCTTC. Translation gives CASSQQTDYGYTF.

The V call is TRBV6-2 or TRBV6-3, the J call TRBJ2-5, with 10 bases that match TRBD2. V lost 2 bases and J lost 2; bases outside the gene matches: 5. Germline CDR1 is MNHEY and CDR2 is SVGEGT. The CDR3 totals 16 residues. CDR3 protein: CASSYTTSGQQETQYF. CDR3 bases: TGTGCCAGCAGTTACACGACTAGCGGGCAACAAGAGACCCAGTACTTC.

This clone was seen just once. The chain joins TRBV28 to TRBJ1-5; weak D call: TRBD1 (5 bases). CDR1 and CDR2 (germline): MDHEN, SYDVKM. There are 14 residues in the CDR3. The V end lost 3 bases, the J end lost 0 bases, and 6 bases lay between the germline ends. The CDR3 nucleotides are TGTGCCAGCAGTTTGGGGGATAGCAATCAGCCCCAGCATTTT. This codes for CASSLGDSNQPQHF. The full variable domain, in which reference TRBV28 and TRBJ1-5 provide the parts outside the CDR3, is DVKVTQSSRYLVKRTGEKVFLECVQDMDHENMFWYRQDPGLGLRLIYFSYDVKMKEKGDIPEGYSVSREKKERFSLILESASTNQTSMYLCASSLGDSNQPQHFGDGTRLSIL.

This clone was detected once. The genes are TRBV19 and TRBJ2-1, with unresolved D. V lost 1 base to trimming and J lost 5 bases, with 6 bases between them. The germline V gene encodes CDR1 LNHDA and CDR2 SQIVND (reference sequence). This CDR3 is built from 13 residues. In DNA, the CDR3 is TGTGCCAGTAGTATAGCCCTAGACAATGAGCAGTTCTTC. It encodes CASSIALDNEQFF.

The chain couples TRBV4-1 to TRBJ1-3; tentative D call: TRBD1 (5 bases). This CDR3 has 16 residues. V lost 4 bases to trimming and J lost 0 bases, with 13 bases between them. The V gene's germline CDR1 is MGHRA and CDR2 YSYEKL. CDR3 nucleotide sequence: TGCGCCAGCAGCCGTCGGGGACCTCTCTCTGGAAACACCATATATTTT. It encodes CASSRRGPLSGNTIYF.

J is TRBJ1-2 and V is TRBV27, with 10 bases aligning to TRBD1. The CDR3 runs 14 residues. Trimming at V came to 5 bases and at J to 3 bases, leaving 3 bases not matched to a gene. Germline V gene lookup returns CDR1 MNHEY and CDR2 SMNVEV (reference sequence). The DNA of the CDR3 is TGTGCCAGCAGTCAAGGGACAGGGGACTATGGCTACACCTTC. Its protein product is CASSQGTGDYGYTF.

The chain couples TRBV11-2 to TRBJ1-2; TRBD1 might be the D (6 bases). Trimming stripped 9 bases from V and 8 bases from J, with 22 bases between. Germline lookup yields CDR1 SGHAT and CDR2 FQNNGV. The CDR3 contains 14 residues. The CDR3 bases are TGTGCCAGTCGGAACCCGGGACAAGGGAGGGGCTACACCTTC. As protein: CASRNPGQGRGYTF.

The DNA for the CDR3 is TGCGCCAGCAGCTGGACAGGGGACCAGGGAGCTTTCTTT. Amino acids: CASSWTGDQGAFF. The chain uses TRBV5-1 and TRBJ1-1; 9 nucleotides match TRBD1. This CDR3 is built from 13 residues. Germline V gene lookup returns CDR1 SGHRS and CDR2 YFSETQ. With V trimmed by 3 bases and J by 10 bases, 7 bases remained unmatched.

The V call is TRBV2, the J call TRBJ1-2; D gene uncertain. The CDR3 consists of 10 residues. From germline, CDR1 is SNHLY and CDR2 FYNNEI. Trimming left V 6 bases short and J 9 bases short, with 8 bases between. CDR3 coding DNA: TGTGCCAGCAGAAGGGAGAGCTACACCTTC. Its protein is CASRRESYTF.

The chain is built from TRBV4-1 and TRBJ2-7; 10 bases are a match to TRBD2. The CDR3 is made up of 16 amino acids. V gave up 1 base and J gave up 2 bases; unmatched junction bases: 5. Germline V gene data show CDR1 as MGHRA and CDR2 as YSYEKL. CDR3 in DNA: TGCGCCAGCAGCCAAGCCAGGACTAGCGGCACCTACGAGCAGTACTTC. It encodes CASSQARTSGTYEQYF.

The chain has TRBV2 and TRBJ1-1, with TRBD1 identical over 8 bases. J gave up 4 bases and V 8 bases, and 6 bases lay outside the gene matches. CDR1 is SNHLY, CDR2 FYNNEI, per germline. The CDR3 has 13 amino acids. CDR3 bases: TGTGCCAGCCCTCAGGGGGCCGGCACTGAAGCTTTCTTT. Its protein is CASPQGAGTEAFF.

The chain recombines TRBV5-1 with TRBJ2-2; TRBD1 matches at 11 bases. The CDR3 has 16 residues. In germline, CDR1 is SGHRS, CDR2 YFSETQ. J gave up 5 bases and V 4 bases, and 7 bases lay outside the gene matches. This CDR3 is CASSTHGQGATGELFF. In DNA form, the CDR3 reads TGCGCCAGCAGCACCCACGGACAGGGGGCAACCGGGGAGCTGTTTTTT.

The chain recombines TRBV30 with TRBJ1-1; D remains unclear. Germline CDR1 and CDR2: GTSNPN and SVGIG (reference sequence). V was trimmed by 8 bases and J by 0 bases, leaving 13 bases between them. There are 13 residues in the CDR3. The CDR3 nucleotides are TGTGCCGTGAGCGGGGTTGTGAACACTGAAGCTTTCTTT. Its translation: CAVSGVVNTEAFF. The full variable domain, in which reference TRBV30 and TRBJ1-1 provide the parts outside the CDR3, is SQTIHQWPATLVQPVGSPLSLECTVEGTSNPNLYWYRQAAGRGLQLLFYSVGIGQISSEVPQNLSASRPQDRQFILSSKKLLLSDSGFYLCAVSGVVNTEAFFGQGTRLTVV.

J is TRBJ1-2 and V is TRBV6-5; D might be TRBD1 (5 bases). Germline-derived CDR1 and CDR2 are MNHEY and SVGAGI. The CDR3 spans 13 residues. V was cut by 7 bases and J by 7 bases, with 16 bases left in between. The CDR3 nucleotides read TGTGCCAGCACCTCAGGCTTGGGGGGTGGCTACACCTTC. It yields the protein CASTSGLGGGYTF.

V usage is TRBV30 and J usage is TRBJ1-2; maybe TRBD1 (5 bases). This CDR3 comprises 15 residues. Germline CDR1 and CDR2: GTSNPN and SVGIG (reference sequence). Trimming removed 3 bases from V and 8 bases from J, with 22 bases in between. CDR3 sequence (DNA): TGTGCCTGGAGAGCTCCCGGGGACCCCTGGCGGGGCTACACCTTC. As protein: CAWRAPGDPWRGYTF.

This clone was observed a few times. This chain uses TRBV25-1 with TRBJ1-1; D gene uncertain. The CDR3 is 14 residues long. Trimming took 0 bases from V and 0 from J, leaving 5 bases between them. The V gene's germline CDR1 is MGHDK and CDR2 SYGVNS. CDR3 sequence: CASSEYTVNTEAFF. In nucleotides, the CDR3 is TGTGCCAGCAGTGAATATACAGTGAACACTGAAGCTTTCTTT.

The rearrangement links TRBV7-8 to TRBJ2-2, with TRBD1 matching 9 bases. Trimming at V came to 7 bases and at J to 2 bases, leaving 8 bases not matched to a gene. In germline, CDR1 is SGHVS, CDR2 FQNEAQ. The CDR3 loop spans 16 amino acids. The CDR3 region is CASTLQGQGNTGELFF. CDR3 in DNA: TGTGCCAGCACCCTCCAGGGACAGGGCAACACCGGGGAGCTGTTTTTT.

This chain connects TRBV7-9 to TRBJ2-5, with TRBD2 identical over 8 bases. Germline lookup yields CDR1 SEHNR and CDR2 FQNEAQ (reference sequence). The ends lost 4 bases at V and 4 bases at J; junction bases unmatched: 2. The CDR3 extends over 13 amino acids. The CDR3 here is CASSSSGPETQYF. CDR3 DNA sequence: TGTGCCAGCAGCTCTAGCGGGCCAGAGACCCAGTACTTC.

The genes are TRBV6-6 and TRBJ1-1; no clear D. The germline gives CDR1 MNHNY, CDR2 SVGAGI (reference sequence). The CDR3 covers 13 residues. The V end lost 2 bases, the J end lost 4 bases, and 8 bases lay between the germline ends. CDR3: CASSYGRVTEAFF. The CDR3 DNA is TGTGCCAGCAGTTACGGGCGGGTCACTGAAGCTTTCTTT.

The CDR3 DNA reads as TGTGCTAGTGGTTTGATATCAACCAGGACAGGGAATCCCGGGGAGCTGTTTTTT. Translation gives CASGLISTRTGNPGELFF. V and J are TRBV12-5 and TRBJ2-2; 8 nucleotides align to TRBD1. Germline V gene sequence: CDR1 LGHNT, CDR2 FRNRAP. The CDR3 is 18 amino acids. The V and J ends lost 2 bases and 6 bases, in that order; junction bases with no gene match: 14. Supplemented by reference TRBV12-5 and TRBJ2-2, the full variable domain reads DARVTQTPRHKVTEMGQEVTMRCQPILGHNTVFWYRQTMMQGLELLAYFRNRAPLDDSGMPKDRFSAEMPDATLATLKIQPSEPRDSAVYFCASGLISTRTGNPGELFFGEGSRLTVL.

The J gene is TRBJ1-4, the V gene TRBV5-6; no firm D call. With 4 bases removed from V and 5 bases from J, the gap between germline ends came to 9 bases. Germline lookup yields CDR1 SGHDT and CDR2 YYEEEE. The CDR3 runs 13 residues. CDR3 DNA sequence: TGTGCCAGCAGCCTGCAGTGGAATGAAAAACTGTTTTTT. It specifies CASSLQWNEKLFF. Full variable domain (outside the CDR3, taken from reference TRBV5-6 and TRBJ1-4): DAGVTQSPTHLIKTRGQQVTLRCSPKSGHDTVSWYQQALGQGPQFIFQYYEEEERQRGNFPDRFSGHQFPNYSSELNVNALLLGDSALYLCASSLQWNEKLFFGSGTQLSVL.

V gene TRBV2 combines with J gene TRBJ1-6; D remains ambiguous. Trimming cost V 6 bases and J 4 bases, with 10 bases left between them. The germline V gene encodes CDR1 SNHLY and CDR2 FYNNEI. This CDR3 is built from 14 residues. The CDR3 nucleotides read TGTGCCAGCAGCCCTAACAGTTATAATTCACCCCTCCACTTT. Translation gives CASSPNSYNSPLHF.

The chain employs TRBV3-1 (or the pseudogene TRBV3-2) and TRBJ1-1; the D gene is possibly TRBD1 (6 bases). Germline V gene data show CDR1 as LGHDT and CDR2 as YNNKEL (reference sequence). V was cut by 1 base and J by 4 bases, with 10 bases left in between. This CDR3 spans 14 amino acids. CDR3 coding DNA: TGTGCCAGCAGCCAAGGGAGGGGGAGCACTGAAGCTTTCTTT. Amino acid sequence: CASSQGRGSTEAFF.

The chain couples TRBV5-1 to TRBJ2-5, with 7 bases fitting TRBD1. Germline CDR1 SGHRS, CDR2 YFSETQ. There are 15 residues in the CDR3. The junction had 4 bases not matched to a gene; V was cut back by 0 bases and J by 2 bases. The CDR3: CASSLVGTAQETQYF. In DNA, the CDR3 is TGCGCCAGCAGCTTGGTTGGGACAGCTCAAGAGACCCAGTACTTC. Full variable domain (rest looked up from reference TRBV5-1 and TRBJ2-5): KAGVTQTPRYLIKTRGQQVTLSCSPISGHRSVSWYQQTPGQGLQFLFEYFSETQRNKGNFPGRFSGRQFSNSRSEMNVSTLELGDSALYLCASSLVGTAQETQYFGPGTRLLVL.

This clone was observed once. This sequence joins TRBV5-4 and TRBJ2-1; maybe TRBD1 (6 bases). CDR3 size: 14 residues. Trimming stripped 0 bases from V and 5 bases from J, with 9 bases between. In germline, CDR1 is SGHNT, CDR2 YYREEE (reference sequence). For the CDR3, the DNA is TGTGCCAGCAGCTTGGACAGGGCGAACAATGAGCAGTTCTTC. This sequence encodes CASSLDRANNEQFF.

The V gene is TRBV3-1 (or the pseudogene TRBV3-2), the J gene TRBJ2-3, with D hard to call. From germline, CDR1 is LGHDT and CDR2 YNNKEL (reference sequence). V was shortened by 0 bases and J by 0 bases, with 7 bases between the two germline ends. This CDR3 region has 15 residues. The DNA of the CDR3 is TGTGCCAGCAGCCAAGATGGCGCTAGCACAGATACGCAGTATTTT. It yields the protein CASSQDGASTDTQYF.

The chain has TRBV5-1 and TRBJ2-1; D is tentatively TRBD1 or TRBD2 (6 bases each). Trimming removed 5 bases at V and 2 bases at J, with 20 bases between. The germline V gene has CDR1 SGHRS and CDR2 YFSETQ. The CDR3 runs 17 residues. The CDR3 DNA sequence: TGCGCCAGCAGTTCCATGGGGGGCCAGGGGACCTACAATGAGCAGTTCTTC. This gives the protein CASSSMGGQGTYNEQFF. The full variable domain, completed using reference TRBV5-1 and TRBJ2-1, is KAGVTQTPRYLIKTRGQQVTLSCSPISGHRSVSWYQQTPGQGLQFLFEYFSETQRNKGNFPGRFSGRQFSNSRSEMNVSTLELGDSALYLCASSSMGGQGTYNEQFFGPGTRLTVL.

For the CDR3, the DNA is TGTGCCAGCAGCCCTACGCAAGATCGTGAAGCTTTCTTT. Amino acid sequence: CASSPTQDREAFF. The J gene is TRBJ1-1, the V gene TRBV12-3 or TRBV12-4; unclear D gene. The V end was cut by 6 bases, the J end by 7 bases, with 15 bases between. This CDR3 has 13 amino acids.

The V and J genes are TRBV7-2 and TRBJ2-2, with D maybe TRBD1 (6 bases). Germline V gene lookup returns CDR1 SGHTA and CDR2 FQGNSA. V lost 7 bases and J 4 bases, leaving 7 bases between the germline ends. This CDR3 has 12 residues. CDR3 in amino acids: CASKGGTGELFF. The CDR3 DNA reads as TGTGCCAGCAAAGGGGGCACCGGGGAGCTGTTTTTT.